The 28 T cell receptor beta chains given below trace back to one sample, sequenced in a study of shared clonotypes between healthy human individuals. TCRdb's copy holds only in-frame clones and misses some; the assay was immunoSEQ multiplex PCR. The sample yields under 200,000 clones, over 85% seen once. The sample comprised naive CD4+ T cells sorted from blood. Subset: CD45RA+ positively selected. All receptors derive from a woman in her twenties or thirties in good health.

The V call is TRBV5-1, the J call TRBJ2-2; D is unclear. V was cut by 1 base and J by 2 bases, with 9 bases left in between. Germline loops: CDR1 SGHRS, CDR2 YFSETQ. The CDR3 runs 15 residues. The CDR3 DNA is TGCGCCAGCAGCTTGCCACAGAGTAACACCGGGGAGCTGTTTTTT. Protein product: CASSLPQSNTGELFF. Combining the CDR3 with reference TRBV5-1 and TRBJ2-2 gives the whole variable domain KAGVTQTPRYLIKTRGQQVTLSCSPISGHRSVSWYQQTPGQGLQFLFEYFSETQRNKGNFPGRFSGRQFSNSRSEMNVSTLELGDSALYLCASSLPQSNTGELFFGEGSRLTVL.

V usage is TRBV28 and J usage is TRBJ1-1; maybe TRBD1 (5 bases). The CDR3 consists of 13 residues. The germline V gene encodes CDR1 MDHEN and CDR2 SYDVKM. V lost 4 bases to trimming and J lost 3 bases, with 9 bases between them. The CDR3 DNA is TGTGCCAGCAGTTGGGGACTGGACACTGAAGCTTTCTTT. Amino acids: CASSWGLDTEAFF.

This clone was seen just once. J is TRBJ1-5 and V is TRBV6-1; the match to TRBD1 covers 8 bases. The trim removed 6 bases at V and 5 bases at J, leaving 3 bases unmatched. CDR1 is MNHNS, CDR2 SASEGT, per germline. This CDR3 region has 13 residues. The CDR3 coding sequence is TGTGCCAGCAGGGGACAGGAGTATCAGCCCCAGCATTTT. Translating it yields CASRGQEYQPQHF.

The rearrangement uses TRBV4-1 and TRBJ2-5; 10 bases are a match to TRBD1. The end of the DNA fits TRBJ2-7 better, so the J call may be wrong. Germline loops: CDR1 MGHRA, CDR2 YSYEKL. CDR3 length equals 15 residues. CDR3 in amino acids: CASSHRGQGKYEQYF. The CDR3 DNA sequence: TGCGCCAGCAGCCATAGGGGACAGGGGAAATACGAGCAGTACTTC.

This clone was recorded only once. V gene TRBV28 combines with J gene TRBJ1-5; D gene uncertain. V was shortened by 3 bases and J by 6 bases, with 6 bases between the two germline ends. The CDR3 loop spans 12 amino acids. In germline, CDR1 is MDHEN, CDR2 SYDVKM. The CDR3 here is CASSFGRQPQHF. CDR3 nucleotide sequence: TGTGCCAGCAGTTTCGGGCGTCAGCCCCAGCATTTT.

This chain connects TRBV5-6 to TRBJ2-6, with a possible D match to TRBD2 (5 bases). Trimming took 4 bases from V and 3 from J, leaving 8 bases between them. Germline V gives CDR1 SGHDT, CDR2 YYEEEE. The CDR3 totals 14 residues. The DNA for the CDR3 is TGTGCCAGCAGCCGGGAAGGTGGGGCCAACGTCCTGACTTTC. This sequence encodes CASSREGGANVLTF.

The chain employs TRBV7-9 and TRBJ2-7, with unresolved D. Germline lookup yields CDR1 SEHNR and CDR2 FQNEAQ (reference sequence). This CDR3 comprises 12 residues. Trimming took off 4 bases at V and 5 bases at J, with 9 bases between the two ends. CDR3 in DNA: TGTGCCAGCAGCTCCTTAGCACACGAGCAGTACTTC. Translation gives CASSSLAHEQYF.

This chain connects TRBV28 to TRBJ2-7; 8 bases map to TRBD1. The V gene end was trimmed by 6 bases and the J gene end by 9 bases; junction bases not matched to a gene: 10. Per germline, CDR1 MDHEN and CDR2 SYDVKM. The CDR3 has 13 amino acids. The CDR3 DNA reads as TGTGCCAGCAGACAGGGGGTAGAGTCAAGGCAGTACTTC. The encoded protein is CASRQGVESRQYF.

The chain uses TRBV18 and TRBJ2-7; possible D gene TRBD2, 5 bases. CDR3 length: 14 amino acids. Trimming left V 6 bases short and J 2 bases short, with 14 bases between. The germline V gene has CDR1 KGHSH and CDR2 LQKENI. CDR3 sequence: CASSPGSQAYEQYF. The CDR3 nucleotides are TGTGCCAGCTCCCCGGGAAGTCAGGCCTACGAGCAGTACTTC.

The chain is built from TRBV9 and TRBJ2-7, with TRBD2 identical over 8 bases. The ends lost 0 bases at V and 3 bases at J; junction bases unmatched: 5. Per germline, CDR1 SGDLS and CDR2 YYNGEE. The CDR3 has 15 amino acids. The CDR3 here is CASSVGVAGNYEQYF. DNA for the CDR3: TGTGCCAGCAGCGTAGGGGTAGCGGGGAACTACGAGCAGTACTTC.

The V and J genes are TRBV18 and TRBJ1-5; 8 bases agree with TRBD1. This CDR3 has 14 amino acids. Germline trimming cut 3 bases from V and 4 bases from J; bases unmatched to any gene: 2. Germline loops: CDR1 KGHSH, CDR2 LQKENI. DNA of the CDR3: TGTGCCAGCTCACCGCGACAGGGGAATCAGCCCCAGCATTTT. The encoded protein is CASSPRQGNQPQHF.

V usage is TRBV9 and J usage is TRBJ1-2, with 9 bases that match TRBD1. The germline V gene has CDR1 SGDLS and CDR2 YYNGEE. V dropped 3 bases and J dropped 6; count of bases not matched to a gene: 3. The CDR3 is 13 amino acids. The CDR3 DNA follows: TGTGCCAGCAGCGCCGGGACAGGGAATGGCTACACCTTC. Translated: CASSAGTGNGYTF.

The chain's CDR3 is CAISALAGGLYHEQFF. The CDR3 region has the DNA TGTGCCATCAGTGCCCTCGCGGGAGGGCTGTATCATGAGCAGTTCTTC. The genes are TRBV10-3 and TRBJ2-1, with 9 bases fitting TRBD2. This CDR3 contains 16 residues. Germline V gene data show CDR1 as ENHRY and CDR2 as SYGVKD. The trim removed 4 bases at V and 8 bases at J, leaving 12 bases unmatched.

In DNA form, the CDR3 reads TGTGCCAGCAGTGCCCCCTCTACCTACGAGCAGTACTTC. Its translation is CASSAPSTYEQYF. The genes are TRBV6-5 and TRBJ2-7; D not resolved. Germline CDR1 reads MNHEY; CDR2 reads SVGAGI. The V end was cut by 5 bases, the J end by 2 bases, with 10 bases between. CDR3 length: 13 residues.

The CDR3 reads CSVPADSSYNEQFF. The CDR3 bases are TGCAGCGTTCCAGCGGACAGCTCCTACAATGAGCAGTTCTTC. The chain is built from TRBV29-1 and TRBJ2-1; D possibly corresponds to TRBD1 (6 bases). CDR1 SQVTM and CDR2 ANQGSEA come from the germline V gene. The CDR3 length is 14 residues. Trimming removed 5 bases at V and 0 bases at J, with 11 bases between.

The CDR3 spells CASSSHGTGSYEQYF. The CDR3, as DNA: TGTGCCAGCAGTTCCCACGGAACAGGGTCCTACGAGCAGTACTTC. This chain links TRBV27 with TRBJ2-7; tentative D call: TRBD1 (6 bases). From germline, CDR1 is MNHEY and CDR2 SMNVEV (reference sequence). Trimming stripped 4 bases from V and 1 base from J, with 14 bases between. The length of the CDR3 is 15 residues.

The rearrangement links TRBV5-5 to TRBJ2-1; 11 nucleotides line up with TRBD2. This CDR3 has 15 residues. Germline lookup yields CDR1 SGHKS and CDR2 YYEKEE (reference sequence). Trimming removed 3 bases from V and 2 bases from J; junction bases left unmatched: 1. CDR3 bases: TGTGCCAGCAGCTCACTAGCGGGAGCCTACAATGAGCAGTTCTTC. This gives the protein CASSSLAGAYNEQFF.

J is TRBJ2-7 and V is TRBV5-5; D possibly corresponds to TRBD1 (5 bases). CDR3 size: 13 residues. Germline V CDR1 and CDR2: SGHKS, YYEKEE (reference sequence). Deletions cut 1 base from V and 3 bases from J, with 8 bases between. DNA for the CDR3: TGTGCCAGCAGCTTGATAGGGGTCTACGAGCAGTACTTC. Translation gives CASSLIGVYEQYF.

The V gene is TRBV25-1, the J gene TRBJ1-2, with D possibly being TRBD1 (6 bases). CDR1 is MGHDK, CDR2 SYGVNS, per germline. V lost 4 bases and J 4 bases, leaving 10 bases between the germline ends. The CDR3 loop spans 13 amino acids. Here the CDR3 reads CASSGDIPYGYTF. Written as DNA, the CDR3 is TGTGCCAGCAGTGGGGACATCCCCTATGGCTACACCTTC.

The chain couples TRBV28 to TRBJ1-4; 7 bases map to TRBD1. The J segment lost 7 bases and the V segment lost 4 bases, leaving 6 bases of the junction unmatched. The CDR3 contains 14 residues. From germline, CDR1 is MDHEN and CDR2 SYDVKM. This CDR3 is CASSYKGAVEKLFF. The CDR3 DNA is TGTGCCAGCAGTTATAAGGGGGCGGTTGAAAAACTGTTTTTT.

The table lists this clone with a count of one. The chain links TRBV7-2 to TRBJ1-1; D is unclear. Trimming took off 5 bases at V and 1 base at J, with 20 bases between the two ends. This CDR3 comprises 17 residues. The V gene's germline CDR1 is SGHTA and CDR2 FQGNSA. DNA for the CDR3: TGTGCCAGCAGCCCAGGATCTATCTTTAGTCAGAACACTGAAGCTTTCTTT. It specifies CASSPGSIFSQNTEAFF.

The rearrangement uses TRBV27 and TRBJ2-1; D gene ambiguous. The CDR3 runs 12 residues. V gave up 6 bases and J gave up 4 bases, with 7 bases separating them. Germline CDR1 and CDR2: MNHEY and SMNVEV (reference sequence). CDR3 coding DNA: TGTGCCAGCAGACGAAAATACAATGAGCAGTTCTTC. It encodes CASRRKYNEQFF.

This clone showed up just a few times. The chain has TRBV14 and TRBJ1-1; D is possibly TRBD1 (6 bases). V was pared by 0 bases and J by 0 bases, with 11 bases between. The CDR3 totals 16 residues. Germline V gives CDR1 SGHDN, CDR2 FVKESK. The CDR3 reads CASSQDWGAVNTEAFF. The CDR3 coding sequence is TGTGCCAGCAGCCAAGACTGGGGGGCCGTGAACACTGAAGCTTTCTTT.

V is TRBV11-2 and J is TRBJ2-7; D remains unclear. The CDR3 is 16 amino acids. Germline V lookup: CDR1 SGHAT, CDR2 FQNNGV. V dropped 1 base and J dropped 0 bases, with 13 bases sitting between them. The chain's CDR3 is CASSLGLGLSSYEQYF. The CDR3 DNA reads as TGTGCCAGCAGCTTAGGGCTAGGTTTGAGCTCCTACGAGCAGTACTTC.

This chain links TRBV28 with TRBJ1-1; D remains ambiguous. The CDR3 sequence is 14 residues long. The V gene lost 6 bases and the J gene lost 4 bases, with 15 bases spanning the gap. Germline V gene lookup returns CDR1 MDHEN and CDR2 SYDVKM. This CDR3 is CASSRRTVVTEAFF. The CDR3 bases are TGTGCCAGCAGCCGTCGGACGGTGGTCACTGAAGCTTTCTTT.

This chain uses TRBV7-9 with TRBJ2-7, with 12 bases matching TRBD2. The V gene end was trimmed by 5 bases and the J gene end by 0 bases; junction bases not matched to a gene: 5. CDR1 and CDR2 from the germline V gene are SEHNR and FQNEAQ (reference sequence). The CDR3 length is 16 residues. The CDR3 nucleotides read TGTGCCAGCAGCGGAGCTAGCGGGAGGGCCTCCTACGAGCAGTACTTC. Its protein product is CASSGASGRASYEQYF. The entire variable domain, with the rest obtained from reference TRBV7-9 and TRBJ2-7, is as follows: DTGVSQNPRHKITKRGQNVTFRCDPISEHNRLYWYRQTLGQGPEFLTYFQNEAQLEKSRLLSDRFSAERPKGSFSTLEIQRTEQGDSAMYLCASSGASGRASYEQYFGPGTRLTVT.

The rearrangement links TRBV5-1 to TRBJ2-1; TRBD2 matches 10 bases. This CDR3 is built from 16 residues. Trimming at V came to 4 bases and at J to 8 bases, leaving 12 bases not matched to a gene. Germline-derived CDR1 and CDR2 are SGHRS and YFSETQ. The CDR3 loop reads CASSGQSSGSVYEQFF. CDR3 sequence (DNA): TGCGCCAGCAGCGGGCAATCTAGCGGGAGTGTATATGAGCAGTTCTTC.

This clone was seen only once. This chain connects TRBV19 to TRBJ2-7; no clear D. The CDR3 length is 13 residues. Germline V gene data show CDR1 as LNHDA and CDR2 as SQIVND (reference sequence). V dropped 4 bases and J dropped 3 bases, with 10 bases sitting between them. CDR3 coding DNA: TGTGCCAGTAGTACCCAACCGAGCTACGAGCAGTACTTC. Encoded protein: CASSTQPSYEQYF.